This T cell receptor beta chain was observed in a study of T cells in Graves' hyperthyroidism and ophthalmopathy. Study details: Before any treatment, at initial diagnosis, peripheral blood was collected. Whole-study results and caveats: Researchers found most expanded thyroid clonotypes above 0.001 in blood as well.

This CDR3 spans 16 amino acids. After removal of 3 bases from V and 4 bases from J, the junction contained 14 bases not matched to a gene. Germline CDR1 DFQATT, CDR2 SNEGSKA (reference sequence). In this sample, this clonotype turned up many times. Antigen specificity is unknown. RNA transcripts served as the template for amplifying TCR beta CDR3 regions. In the first-round RT-PCR of the TCR CDR3, the HTBI primer set was used. TCRdb reprocessed the multiplex PCR reads via MiXCR and lists one record per CDR3 protein. This sample has about 420,000 distinct CDR3 sequences, with more than 15% found just once. Criteria for exclusion of patients were uncontrolled infection, other autoimmune disease, pregnancy or lactation.

The chain employs TRBV20-1 and TRBJ2-5, with TRBD2 identical over 7 bases. The sequence was collected from a woman aged 18 to 35 with Graves' hyperthyroidism. The specimen sequenced was blood. CDR3 sequence reads: CSARGLGGGPLETQYF. CDR3 coding DNA: TGCAGTGCTAGGGGCCTAGGCGGGGGTCCATTAGAGACCCAGTACTTC.